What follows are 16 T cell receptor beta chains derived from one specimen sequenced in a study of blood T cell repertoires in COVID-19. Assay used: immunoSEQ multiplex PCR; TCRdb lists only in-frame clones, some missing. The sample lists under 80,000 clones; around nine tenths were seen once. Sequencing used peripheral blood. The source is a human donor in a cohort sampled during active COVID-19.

CDR3 region: CASSLGRRSYEQYF. In DNA, the CDR3 is TGTGCCAGCAGCTTGGGGAGACGGTCCTACGAGCAGTACTTC. This sequence joins TRBV5-6 and TRBJ2-7; D unclear. The CDR3 consists of 14 residues. V lost 0 bases to trimming and J lost 1 base, with 8 bases between them. CDR1 and CDR2 (germline): SGHDT, YYEEEE.

The CDR3: CASSSNDRGNYGYTF. The CDR3 region has the DNA TGTGCCAGCAGCTCTAACGACAGGGGGAACTATGGCTACACCTTC. This rearrangement joins TRBV7-9 to TRBJ1-2, with 9 bases identical to TRBD1. The CDR3 extends over 15 amino acids. The germline gives CDR1 SEHNR, CDR2 FQNEAQ (reference sequence). V trimming: 4 bases; J trimming: 2 bases; junction bases outside the gene matches: 5.

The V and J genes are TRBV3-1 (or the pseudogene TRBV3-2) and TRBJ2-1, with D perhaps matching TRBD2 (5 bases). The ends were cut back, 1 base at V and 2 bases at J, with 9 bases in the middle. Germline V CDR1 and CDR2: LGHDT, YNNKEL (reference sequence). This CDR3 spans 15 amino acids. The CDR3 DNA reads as TGTGCCAGCAGCCAAGGGGAGCGGACCTACAATGAGCAGTTCTTC. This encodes CASSQGERTYNEQFF.

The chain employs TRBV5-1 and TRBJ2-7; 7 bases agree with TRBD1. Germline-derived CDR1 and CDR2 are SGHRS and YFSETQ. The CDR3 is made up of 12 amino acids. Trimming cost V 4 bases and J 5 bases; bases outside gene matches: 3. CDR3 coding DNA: TGCGCCAGCAGCACGGGACAGAACGAGCAGTACTTC. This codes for CASSTGQNEQYF.

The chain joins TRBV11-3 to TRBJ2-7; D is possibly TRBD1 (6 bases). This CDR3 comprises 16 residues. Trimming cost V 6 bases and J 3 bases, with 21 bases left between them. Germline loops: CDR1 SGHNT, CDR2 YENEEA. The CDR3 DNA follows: TGTGCCAGCAGGTATATAATCACTCGGGGACACTACGAGCAGTACTTC. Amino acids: CASRYIITRGHYEQYF.

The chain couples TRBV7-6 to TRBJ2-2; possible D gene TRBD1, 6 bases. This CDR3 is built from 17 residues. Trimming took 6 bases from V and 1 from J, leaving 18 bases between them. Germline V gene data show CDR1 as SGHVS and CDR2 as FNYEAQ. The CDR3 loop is CASRGHPRGQNTGELFF. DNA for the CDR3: TGTGCCAGCAGGGGACACCCCCGGGGTCAGAACACCGGGGAGCTGTTTTTT.

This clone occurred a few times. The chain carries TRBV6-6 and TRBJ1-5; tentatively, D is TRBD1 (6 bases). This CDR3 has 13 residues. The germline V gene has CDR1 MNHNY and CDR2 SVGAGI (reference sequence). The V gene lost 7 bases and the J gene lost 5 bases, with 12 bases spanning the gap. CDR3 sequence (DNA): TGTGCCAGCAACGGACAGTGGGATCAGCCCCAGCATTTT. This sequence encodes CASNGQWDQPQHF.

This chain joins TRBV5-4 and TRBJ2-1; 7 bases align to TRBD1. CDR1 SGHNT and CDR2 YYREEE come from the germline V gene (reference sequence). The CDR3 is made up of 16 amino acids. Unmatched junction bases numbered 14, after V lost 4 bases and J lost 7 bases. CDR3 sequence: CASSTQGDRHKNEQFF. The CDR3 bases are TGTGCCAGCAGCACCCAGGGGGACCGGCACAAGAATGAGCAGTTCTTC.

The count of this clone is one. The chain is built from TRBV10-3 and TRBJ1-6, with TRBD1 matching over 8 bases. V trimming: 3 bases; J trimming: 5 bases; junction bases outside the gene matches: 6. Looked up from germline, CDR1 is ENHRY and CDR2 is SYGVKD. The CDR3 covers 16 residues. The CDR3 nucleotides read TGTGCCATCAGTGAAAGCAGGGGGCCGCATAATTCACCCCTCCACTTT. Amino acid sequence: CAISESRGPHNSPLHF.

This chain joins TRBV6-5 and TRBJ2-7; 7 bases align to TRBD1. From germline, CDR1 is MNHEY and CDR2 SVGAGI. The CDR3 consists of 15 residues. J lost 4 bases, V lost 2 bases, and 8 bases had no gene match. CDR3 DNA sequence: TGTGCCAGCAGTTACCAGGACAGGCCACCATACGAGCAGTACTTC. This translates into CASSYQDRPPYEQYF.

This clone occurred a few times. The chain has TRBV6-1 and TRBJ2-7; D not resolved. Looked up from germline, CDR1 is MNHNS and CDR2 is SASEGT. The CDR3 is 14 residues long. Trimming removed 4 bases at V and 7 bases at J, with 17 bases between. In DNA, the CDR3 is TGTGCCAGCAGTGGAGCAGTCACATCCTCGGAGCAGTACTTC. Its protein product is CASSGAVTSSEQYF.

The CDR3 here is CASSFGAGGGNEQFF. The CDR3, as DNA: TGTGCCAGCAGCTTCGGGGCGGGAGGGGGTAATGAGCAGTTCTTC. The V gene is TRBV7-9, the J gene TRBJ2-1, with TRBD2 matching over 9 bases. In germline, CDR1 is SEHNR, CDR2 FQNEAQ (reference sequence). The CDR3 sequence is 15 residues long. V lost 3 bases and J lost 7; bases outside the gene matches: 7. The full variable domain, rest sourced from reference TRBV7-9 and TRBJ2-1, is DTGVSQNPRHKITKRGQNVTFRCDPISEHNRLYWYRQTLGQGPEFLTYFQNEAQLEKSRLLSDRFSAERPKGSFSTLEIQRTEQGDSAMYLCASSFGAGGGNEQFFGPGTRLTVL.

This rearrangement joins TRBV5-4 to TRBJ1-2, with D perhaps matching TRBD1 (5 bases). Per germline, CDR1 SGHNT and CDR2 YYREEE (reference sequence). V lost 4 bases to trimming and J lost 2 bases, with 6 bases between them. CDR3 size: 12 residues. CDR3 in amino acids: CASSDRNYGYTF. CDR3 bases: TGTGCCAGCAGCGACAGAAACTATGGCTACACCTTC. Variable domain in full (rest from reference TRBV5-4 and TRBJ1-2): ETGVTQSPTHLIKTRGQQVTLRCSSQSGHNTVSWYQQALGQGPQFIFQYYREEENGRGNFPPRFSGLQFPNYSSELNVNALELDDSALYLCASSDRNYGYTFGSGTRLTVV.

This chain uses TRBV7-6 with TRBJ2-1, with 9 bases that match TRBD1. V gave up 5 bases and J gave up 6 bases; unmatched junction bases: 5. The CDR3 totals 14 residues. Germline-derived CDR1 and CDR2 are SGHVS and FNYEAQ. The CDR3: CASSPGTGTNEQFF. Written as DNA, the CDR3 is TGTGCCAGCAGCCCCGGGACAGGGACCAATGAGCAGTTCTTC.

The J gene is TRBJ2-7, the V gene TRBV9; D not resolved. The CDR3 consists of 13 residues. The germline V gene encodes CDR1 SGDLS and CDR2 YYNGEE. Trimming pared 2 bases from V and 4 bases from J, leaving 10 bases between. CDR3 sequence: CASSVRPTYEQYF. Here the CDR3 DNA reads TGTGCCAGCAGCGTGAGGCCCACATACGAGCAGTACTTC.

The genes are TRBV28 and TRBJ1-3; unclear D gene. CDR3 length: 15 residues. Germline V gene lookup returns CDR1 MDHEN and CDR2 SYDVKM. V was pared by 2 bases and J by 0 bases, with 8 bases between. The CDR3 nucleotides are TGTGCCAGCAGTTTAGTCCTGAGCTCTGGAAACACCATATATTTT. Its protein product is CASSLVLSSGNTIYF.